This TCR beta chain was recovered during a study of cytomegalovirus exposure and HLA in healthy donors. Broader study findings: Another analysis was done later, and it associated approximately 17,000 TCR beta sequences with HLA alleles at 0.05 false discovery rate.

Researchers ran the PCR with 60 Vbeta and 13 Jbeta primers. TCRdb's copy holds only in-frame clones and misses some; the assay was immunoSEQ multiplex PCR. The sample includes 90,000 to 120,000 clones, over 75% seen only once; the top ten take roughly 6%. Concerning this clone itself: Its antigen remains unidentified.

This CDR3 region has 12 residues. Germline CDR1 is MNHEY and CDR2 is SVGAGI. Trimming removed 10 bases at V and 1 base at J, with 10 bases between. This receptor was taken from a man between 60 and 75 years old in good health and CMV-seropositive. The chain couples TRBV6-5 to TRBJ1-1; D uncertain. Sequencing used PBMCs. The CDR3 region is CATSRRNTEAFF. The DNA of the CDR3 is TGTGCCACCTCACGGAGGAACACTGAAGCTTTCTTT.